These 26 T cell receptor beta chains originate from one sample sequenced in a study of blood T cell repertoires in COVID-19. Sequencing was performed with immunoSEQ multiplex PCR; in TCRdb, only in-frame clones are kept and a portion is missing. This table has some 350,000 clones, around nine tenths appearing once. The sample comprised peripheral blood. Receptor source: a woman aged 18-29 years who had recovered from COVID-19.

CDR3 amino acids: CASSLRHLYGYTF. CDR3 in DNA: TGTGCCAGCAGCTTGAGGCACCTCTATGGCTACACCTTC. V gene TRBV11-2 combines with J gene TRBJ1-2; D is ambiguous. The V end lost 3 bases, the J end lost 4 bases, and 9 bases lay between the germline ends. CDR1 is SGHAT and CDR2 is FQNNGV in the germline V gene. The CDR3 is 13 amino acids.

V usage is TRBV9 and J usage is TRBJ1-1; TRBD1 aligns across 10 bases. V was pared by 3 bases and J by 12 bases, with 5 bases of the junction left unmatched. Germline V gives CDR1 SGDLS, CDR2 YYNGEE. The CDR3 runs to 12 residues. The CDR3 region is CASSDRDRGPFF. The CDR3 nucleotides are TGTGCCAGCAGCGACCGGGACAGGGGTCCTTTCTTT.

This chain's CDR3 is CASSLEYRDTQYF. The CDR3 DNA reads TGCGCCAGCAGCTTGGAATATAGAGATACGCAGTATTTT. This chain uses TRBV5-1 with TRBJ2-3; D ambiguous. The germline V gene has CDR1 SGHRS and CDR2 YFSETQ. Trimming took off 0 bases at V and 5 bases at J, with 7 bases between the two ends. This CDR3 contains 13 residues.

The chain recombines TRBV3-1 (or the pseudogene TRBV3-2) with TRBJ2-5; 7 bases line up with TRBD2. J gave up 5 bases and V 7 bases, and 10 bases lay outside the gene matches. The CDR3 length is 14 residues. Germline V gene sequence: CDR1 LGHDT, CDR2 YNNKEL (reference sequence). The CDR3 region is CASTSTSAGETQYF. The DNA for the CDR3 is TGTGCCAGCACCAGCACTAGCGCAGGGGAGACCCAGTACTTC.

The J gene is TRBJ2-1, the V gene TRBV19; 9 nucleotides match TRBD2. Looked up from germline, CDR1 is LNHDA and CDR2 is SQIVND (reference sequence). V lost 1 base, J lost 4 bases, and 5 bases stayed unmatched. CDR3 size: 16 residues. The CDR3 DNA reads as TGTGCCAGTAGTATAGTAGCTAGCGGGAAATACAATGAGCAGTTCTTC. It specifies CASSIVASGKYNEQFF.

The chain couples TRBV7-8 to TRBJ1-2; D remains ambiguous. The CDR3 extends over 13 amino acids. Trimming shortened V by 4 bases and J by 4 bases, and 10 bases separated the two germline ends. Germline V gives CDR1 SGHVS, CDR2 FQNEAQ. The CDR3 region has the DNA TGTGCCAGCAGCTCCTCAGGTGGCTATGGCTACACCTTC. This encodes CASSSSGGYGYTF.

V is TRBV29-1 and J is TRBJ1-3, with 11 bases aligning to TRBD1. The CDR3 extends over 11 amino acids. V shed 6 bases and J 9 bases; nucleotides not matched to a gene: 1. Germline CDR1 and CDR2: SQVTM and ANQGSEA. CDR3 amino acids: CSVGQGGTIYF. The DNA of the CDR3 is TGCAGCGTGGGACAGGGGGGCACCATATATTTT. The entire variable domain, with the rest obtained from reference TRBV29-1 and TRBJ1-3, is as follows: SAVISQKPSRDICQRGTSLTIQCQVDSQVTMMFWYRQQPGQSLTLIATANQGSEATYESGFVIDKFPISRPNLTFSTLTVSNMSPEDSSIYLCSVGQGGTIYFGEGSWLTVV.

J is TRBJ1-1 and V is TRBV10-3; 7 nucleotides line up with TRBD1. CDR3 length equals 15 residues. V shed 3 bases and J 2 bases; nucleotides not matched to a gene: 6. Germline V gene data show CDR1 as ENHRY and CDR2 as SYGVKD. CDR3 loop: CAISDMTGTNTEAFF. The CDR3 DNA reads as TGTGCCATCAGTGATATGACAGGGACTAACACTGAAGCTTTCTTT.

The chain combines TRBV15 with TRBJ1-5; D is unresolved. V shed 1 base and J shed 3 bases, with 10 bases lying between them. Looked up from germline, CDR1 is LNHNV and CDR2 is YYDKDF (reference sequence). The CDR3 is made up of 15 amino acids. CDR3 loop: CATSRAGVTNQPQHF. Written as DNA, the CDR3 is TGTGCCACCAGCAGAGCCGGGGTTACCAATCAGCCCCAGCATTTT.

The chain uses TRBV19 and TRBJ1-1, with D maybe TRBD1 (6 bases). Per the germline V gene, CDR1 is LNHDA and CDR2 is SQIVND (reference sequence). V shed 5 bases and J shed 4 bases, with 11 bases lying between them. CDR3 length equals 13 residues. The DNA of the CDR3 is TGTGCCAGTAGTGCAGGGGAGGGCACTGAAGCTTTCTTT. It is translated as CASSAGEGTEAFF.

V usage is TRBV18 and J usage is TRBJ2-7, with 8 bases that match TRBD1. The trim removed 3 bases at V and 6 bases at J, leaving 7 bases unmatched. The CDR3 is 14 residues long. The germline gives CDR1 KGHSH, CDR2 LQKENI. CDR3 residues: CASSPYGTGFEQYV. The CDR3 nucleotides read TGTGCCAGCTCACCCTACGGGACAGGCTTCGAGCAGTACGTC.

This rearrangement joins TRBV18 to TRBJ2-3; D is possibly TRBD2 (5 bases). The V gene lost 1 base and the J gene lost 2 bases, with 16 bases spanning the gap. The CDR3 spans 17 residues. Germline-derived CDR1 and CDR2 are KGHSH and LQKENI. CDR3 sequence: CASSPRPEELNTDTQYF. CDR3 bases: TGTGCCAGCTCACCACGACCGGAGGAGCTCAACACAGATACGCAGTATTTT.

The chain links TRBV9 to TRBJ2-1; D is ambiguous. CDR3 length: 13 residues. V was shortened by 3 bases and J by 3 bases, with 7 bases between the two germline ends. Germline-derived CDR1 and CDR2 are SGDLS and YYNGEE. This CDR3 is CASSGSDYNEQFF. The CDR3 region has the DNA TGTGCCAGCAGCGGTTCAGACTACAATGAGCAGTTCTTC.

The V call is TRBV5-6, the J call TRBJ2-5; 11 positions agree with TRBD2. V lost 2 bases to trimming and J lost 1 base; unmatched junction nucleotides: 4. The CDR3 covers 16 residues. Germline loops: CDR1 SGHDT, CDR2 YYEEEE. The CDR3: CASSFTSGSSQETQYF. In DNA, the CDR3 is TGTGCCAGCAGCTTTACTAGCGGGAGTTCCCAAGAGACCCAGTACTTC.

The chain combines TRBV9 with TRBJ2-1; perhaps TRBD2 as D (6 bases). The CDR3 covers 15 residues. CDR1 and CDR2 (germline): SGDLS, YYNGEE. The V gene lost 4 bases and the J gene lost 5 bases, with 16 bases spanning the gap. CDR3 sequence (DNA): TGTGCCAGCAGCCCCCGGGTTAGCGGAAACAATGAGCAGTTCTTC. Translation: CASSPRVSGNNEQFF.

The CDR3 nucleotides are TGTGCCAGCTCACCAGGGGCCCCTAGCACAGATACGCAGTATTTT. Translated, it gives CASSPGAPSTDTQYF. This rearrangement joins TRBV18 to TRBJ2-3, with D maybe TRBD1 (5 bases). The CDR3 covers 15 residues. Germline CDR1 is KGHSH and CDR2 is LQKENI. Trimming stripped 2 bases from V and 0 bases from J, with 9 bases between.

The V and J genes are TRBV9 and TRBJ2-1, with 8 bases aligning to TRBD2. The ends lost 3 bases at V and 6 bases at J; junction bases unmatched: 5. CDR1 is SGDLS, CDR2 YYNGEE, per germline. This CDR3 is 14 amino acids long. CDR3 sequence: CASSGLSGSNEQFF. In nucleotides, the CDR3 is TGTGCCAGCAGCGGCCTAAGCGGGAGCAATGAGCAGTTCTTC.

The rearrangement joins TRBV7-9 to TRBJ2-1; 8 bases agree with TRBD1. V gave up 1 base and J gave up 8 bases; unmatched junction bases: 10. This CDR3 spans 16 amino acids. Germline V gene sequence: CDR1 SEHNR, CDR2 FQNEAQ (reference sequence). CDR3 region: CASSLVLGRGPDEQFF. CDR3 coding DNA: TGTGCCAGCAGCTTAGTCCTCGGCAGGGGGCCGGATGAGCAGTTCTTC.

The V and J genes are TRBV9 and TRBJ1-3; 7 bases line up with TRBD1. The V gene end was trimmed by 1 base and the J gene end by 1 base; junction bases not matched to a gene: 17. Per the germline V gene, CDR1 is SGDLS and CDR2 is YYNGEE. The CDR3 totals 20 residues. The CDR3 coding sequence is TGTGCCAGCAGCGTATCCCAAACCGGGACAGCCGCCGATTCTGGAAACACCATATATTTT. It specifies CASSVSQTGTAADSGNTIYF.

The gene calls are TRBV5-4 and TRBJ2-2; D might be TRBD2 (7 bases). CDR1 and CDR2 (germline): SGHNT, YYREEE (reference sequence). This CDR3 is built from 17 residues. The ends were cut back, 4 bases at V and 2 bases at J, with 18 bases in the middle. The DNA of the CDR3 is TGTGCCAGCAGCCGCGGGGGCGGGAGATCTAACACCGGGGAGCTGTTTTTT. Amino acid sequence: CASSRGGGRSNTGELFF.

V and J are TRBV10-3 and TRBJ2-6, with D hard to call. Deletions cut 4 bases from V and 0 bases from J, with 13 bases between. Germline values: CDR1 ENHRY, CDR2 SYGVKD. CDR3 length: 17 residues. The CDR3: CAISGYSGLSGANVLTF. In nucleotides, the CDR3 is TGTGCCATCAGTGGATACTCAGGTCTCTCTGGGGCCAACGTCCTGACTTTC.

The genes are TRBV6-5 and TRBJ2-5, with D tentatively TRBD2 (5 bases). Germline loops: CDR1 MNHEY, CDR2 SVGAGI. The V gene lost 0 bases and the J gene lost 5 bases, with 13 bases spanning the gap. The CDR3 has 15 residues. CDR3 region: CASSYSAGAWETQYF. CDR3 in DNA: TGTGCCAGCAGTTACTCGGCGGGCGCTTGGGAGACCCAGTACTTC.

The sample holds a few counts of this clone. In nucleotides, the CDR3 is TGTGCCAGTAGATGGGGGAGGGGCAGCACTGAAGCTTTCTTT. Translation gives CASRWGRGSTEAFF. The V call is TRBV19, the J call TRBJ1-1; tentatively, D is TRBD1 (5 bases). CDR3 length: 14 amino acids. Germline CDR1 and CDR2: LNHDA and SQIVND (reference sequence). V dropped 6 bases and J dropped 4 bases, with 15 bases sitting between them.

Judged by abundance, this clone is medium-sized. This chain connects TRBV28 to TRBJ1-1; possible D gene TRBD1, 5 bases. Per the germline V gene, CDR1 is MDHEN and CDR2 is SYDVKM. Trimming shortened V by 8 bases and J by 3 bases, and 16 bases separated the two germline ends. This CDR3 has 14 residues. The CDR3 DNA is TGTGCCAGCGGCTCATGGGGGGGGTACACTGAAGCTTTCTTT. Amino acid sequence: CASGSWGGYTEAFF.

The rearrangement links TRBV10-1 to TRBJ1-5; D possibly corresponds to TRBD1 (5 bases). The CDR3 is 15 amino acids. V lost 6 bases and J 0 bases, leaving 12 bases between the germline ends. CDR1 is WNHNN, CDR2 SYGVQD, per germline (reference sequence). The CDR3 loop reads CASSQGFISNQPQHF. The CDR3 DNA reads TGCGCCAGCAGCCAGGGATTTATTAGCAATCAGCCCCAGCATTTT.

The chain's CDR3 is CASSLASSGSEAFF. DNA of the CDR3: TGTGCCAGCAGCTTGGCCAGTTCAGGGTCTGAAGCTTTCTTT. The chain joins TRBV5-6 to TRBJ1-1, with D possibly TRBD1 on 5 matching bases. From germline, CDR1 is SGHDT and CDR2 YYEEEE. The V and J ends lost 0 bases and 6 bases respectively, with 12 bases between them. The CDR3 length is 14 residues. The variable domain in full, with the rest retrieved from reference TRBV5-6 and TRBJ1-1, is DAGVTQSPTHLIKTRGQQVTLRCSPKSGHDTVSWYQQALGQGPQFIFQYYEEEERQRGNFPDRFSGHQFPNYSSELNVNALLLGDSALYLCASSLASSGSEAFFGQGTRLTVV.